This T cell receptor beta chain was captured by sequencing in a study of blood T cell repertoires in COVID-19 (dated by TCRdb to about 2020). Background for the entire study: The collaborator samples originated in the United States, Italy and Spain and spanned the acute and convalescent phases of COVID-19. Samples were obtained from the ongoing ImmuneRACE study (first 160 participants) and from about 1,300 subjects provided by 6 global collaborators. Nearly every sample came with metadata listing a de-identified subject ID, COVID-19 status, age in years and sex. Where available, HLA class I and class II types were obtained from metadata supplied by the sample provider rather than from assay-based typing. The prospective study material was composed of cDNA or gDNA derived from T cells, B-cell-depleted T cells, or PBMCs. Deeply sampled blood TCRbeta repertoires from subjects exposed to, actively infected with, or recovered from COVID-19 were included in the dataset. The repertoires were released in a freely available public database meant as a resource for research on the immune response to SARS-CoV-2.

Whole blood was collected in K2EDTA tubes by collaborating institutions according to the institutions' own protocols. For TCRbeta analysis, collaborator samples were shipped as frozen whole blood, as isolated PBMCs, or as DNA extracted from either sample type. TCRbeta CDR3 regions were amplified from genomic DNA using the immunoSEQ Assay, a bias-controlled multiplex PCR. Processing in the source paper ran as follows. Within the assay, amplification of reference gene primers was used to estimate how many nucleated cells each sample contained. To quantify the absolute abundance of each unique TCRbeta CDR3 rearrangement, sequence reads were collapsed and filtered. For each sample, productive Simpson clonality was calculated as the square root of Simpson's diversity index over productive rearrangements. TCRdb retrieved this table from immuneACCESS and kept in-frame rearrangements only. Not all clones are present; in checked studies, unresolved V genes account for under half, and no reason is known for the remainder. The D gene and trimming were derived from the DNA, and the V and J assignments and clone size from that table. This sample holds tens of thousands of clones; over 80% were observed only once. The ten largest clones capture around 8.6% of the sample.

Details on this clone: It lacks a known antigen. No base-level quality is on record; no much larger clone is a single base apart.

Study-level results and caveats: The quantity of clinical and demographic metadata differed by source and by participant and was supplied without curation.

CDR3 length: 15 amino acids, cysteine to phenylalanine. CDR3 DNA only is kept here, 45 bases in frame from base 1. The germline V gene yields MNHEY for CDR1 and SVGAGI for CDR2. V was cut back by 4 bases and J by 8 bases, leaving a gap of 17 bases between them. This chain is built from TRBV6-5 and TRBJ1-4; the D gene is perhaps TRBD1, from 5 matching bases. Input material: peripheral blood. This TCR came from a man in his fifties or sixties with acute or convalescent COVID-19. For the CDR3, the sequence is CASSLWTAEGEKLFF. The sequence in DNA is TGTGCCAGCAGTTTATGGACCGCGGAGGGGGAAAAACTGTTTTTT.